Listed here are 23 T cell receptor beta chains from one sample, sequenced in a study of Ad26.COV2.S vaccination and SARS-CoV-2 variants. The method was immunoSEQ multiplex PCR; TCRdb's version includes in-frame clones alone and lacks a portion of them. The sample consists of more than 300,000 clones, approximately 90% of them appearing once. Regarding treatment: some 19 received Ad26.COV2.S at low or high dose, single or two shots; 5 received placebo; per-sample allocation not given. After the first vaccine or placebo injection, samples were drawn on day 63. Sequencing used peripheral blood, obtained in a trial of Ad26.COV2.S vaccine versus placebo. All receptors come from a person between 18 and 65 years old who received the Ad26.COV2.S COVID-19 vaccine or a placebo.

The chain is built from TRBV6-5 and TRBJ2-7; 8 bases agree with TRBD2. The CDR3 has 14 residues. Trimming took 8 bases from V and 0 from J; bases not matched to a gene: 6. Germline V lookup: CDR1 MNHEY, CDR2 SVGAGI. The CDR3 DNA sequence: TGTGCCAGCGCCACAGCGGGAGCCTCCTACGAGCAGTACTTC. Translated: CASATAGASYEQYF.

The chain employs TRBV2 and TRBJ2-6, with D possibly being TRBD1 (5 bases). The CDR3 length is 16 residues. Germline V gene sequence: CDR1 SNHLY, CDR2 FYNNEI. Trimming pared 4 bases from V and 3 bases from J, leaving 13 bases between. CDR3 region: CASSVLQVYGANVLTF. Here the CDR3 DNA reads TGTGCCAGCAGTGTACTACAGGTCTATGGGGCCAACGTCCTGACTTTC.

The CDR3 protein is CASRLAEDQETQYF. In nucleotides, the CDR3 is TGTGCCAGCAGACTAGCGGAAGACCAAGAGACCCAGTACTTC. The V gene is TRBV7-8, the J gene TRBJ2-5, with 8 positions matching TRBD2. Trimming at V came to 6 bases and at J to 0 bases, leaving 3 bases not matched to a gene. CDR3 length: 14 residues. CDR1 and CDR2 (germline): SGHVS, FQNEAQ.

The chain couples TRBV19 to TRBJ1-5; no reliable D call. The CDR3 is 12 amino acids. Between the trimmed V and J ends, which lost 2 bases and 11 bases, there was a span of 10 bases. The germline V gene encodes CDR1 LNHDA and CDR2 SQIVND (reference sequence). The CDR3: CASSIRDGTQHF. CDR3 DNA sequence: TGTGCCAGTAGTATACGAGACGGCACCCAGCATTTT.

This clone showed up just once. The CDR3 region has the DNA TGCGCCAGCAGCTTGGGGGGACTAGCGGGCTCCAACCAAGAGACCCAGTACTTC. Protein: CASSLGGLAGSNQETQYF. This chain links TRBV5-1 with TRBJ2-5, with 12 bases that match TRBD2. The length of the CDR3 is 18 residues. Unmatched junction bases numbered 6, after V lost 0 bases and J lost 0 bases. CDR1 is SGHRS, CDR2 YFSETQ, per germline. Based on the CDR3 plus reference TRBV5-1 and TRBJ2-5, the full variable domain is KAGVTQTPRYLIKTRGQQVTLSCSPISGHRSVSWYQQTPGQGLQFLFEYFSETQRNKGNFPGRFSGRQFSNSRSEMNVSTLELGDSALYLCASSLGGLAGSNQETQYFGPGTRLLVL.

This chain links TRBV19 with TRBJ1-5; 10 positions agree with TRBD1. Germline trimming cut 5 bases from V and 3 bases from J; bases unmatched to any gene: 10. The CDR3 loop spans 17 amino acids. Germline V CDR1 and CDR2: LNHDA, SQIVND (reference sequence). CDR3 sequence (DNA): TGTGCCAGTAGTGGGCTGACAGGGGGCCCTACCAATCAGCCCCAGCATTTT. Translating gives CASSGLTGGPTNQPQHF. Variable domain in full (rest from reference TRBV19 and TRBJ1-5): DGGITQSPKYLFRKEGQNVTLSCEQNLNHDAMYWYRQDPGQGLRLIYYSQIVNDFQKGDIAEGYSVSREKKESFPLTVTSAQKNPTAFYLCASSGLTGGPTNQPQHFGDGTRLSIL.

CDR3 nucleotide sequence: TGCAGTGCTAGCCGGGACTACGAGCAGTACTTC. The encoded protein is CSASRDYEQYF. The J gene is TRBJ2-7, the V gene TRBV20-1; TRBD2 might be the D (5 bases). The ends were cut back, 3 bases at V and 3 bases at J, with 6 bases in the middle. Looked up from germline, CDR1 is DFQATT and CDR2 is SNEGSKA (reference sequence). This CDR3 has 11 amino acids.

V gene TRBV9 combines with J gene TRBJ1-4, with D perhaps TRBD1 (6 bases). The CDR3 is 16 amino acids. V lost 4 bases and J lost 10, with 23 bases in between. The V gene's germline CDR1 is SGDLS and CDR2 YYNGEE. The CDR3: CASSPEGDEVLGKLFF. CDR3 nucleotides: TGTGCCAGCAGCCCCGAGGGGGACGAGGTTCTAGGAAAACTGTTTTTT. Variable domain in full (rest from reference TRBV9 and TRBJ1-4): DSGVTQTPKHLITATGQRVTLRCSPRSGDLSVYWYQQSLDQGLQFLIQYYNGEERAKGNILERFSAQQFPDLHSELNLSSLELGDSALYFCASSPEGDEVLGKLFFGSGTQLSVL.

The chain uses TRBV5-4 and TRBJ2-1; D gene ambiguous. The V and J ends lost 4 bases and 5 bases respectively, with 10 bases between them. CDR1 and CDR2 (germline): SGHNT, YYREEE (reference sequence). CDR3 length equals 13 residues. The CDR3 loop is CASSPQTDNEQFF. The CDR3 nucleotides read TGTGCCAGCAGCCCACAAACAGACAATGAGCAGTTCTTC.

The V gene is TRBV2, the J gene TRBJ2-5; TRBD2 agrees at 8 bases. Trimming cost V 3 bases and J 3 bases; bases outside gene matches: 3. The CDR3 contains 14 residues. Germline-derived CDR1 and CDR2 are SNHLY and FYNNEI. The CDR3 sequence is CASSEDSGEETQYF. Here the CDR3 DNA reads TGTGCCAGCAGTGAGGATAGCGGGGAAGAGACCCAGTACTTC. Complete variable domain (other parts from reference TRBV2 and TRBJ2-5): EPEVTQTPSHQVTQMGQEVILRCVPISNHLYFYWYRQILGQKVEFLVSFYNNEISEKSEIFDDQFSVERPDGSNFTLKIRSTKLEDSAMYFCASSEDSGEETQYFGPGTRLLVL.

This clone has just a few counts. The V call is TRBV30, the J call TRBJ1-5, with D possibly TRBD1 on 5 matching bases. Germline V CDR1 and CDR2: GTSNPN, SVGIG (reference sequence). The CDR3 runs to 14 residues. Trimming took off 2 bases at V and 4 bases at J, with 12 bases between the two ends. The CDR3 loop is CAWSFRGPNQPQHF. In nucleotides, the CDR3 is TGTGCCTGGAGTTTCCGGGGACCTAATCAGCCCCAGCATTTT. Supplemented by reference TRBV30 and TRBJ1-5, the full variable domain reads SQTIHQWPATLVQPVGSPLSLECTVEGTSNPNLYWYRQAAGRGLQLLFYSVGIGQISSEVPQNLSASRPQDRQFILSSKKLLLSDSGFYLCAWSFRGPNQPQHFGDGTRLSIL.

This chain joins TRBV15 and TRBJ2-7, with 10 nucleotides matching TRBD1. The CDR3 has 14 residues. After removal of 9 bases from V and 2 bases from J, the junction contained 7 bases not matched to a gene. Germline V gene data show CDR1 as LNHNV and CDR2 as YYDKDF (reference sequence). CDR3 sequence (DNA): TGTGCCACTACTGACGGACAGGGGGCCTACGAGCAGTACTTC. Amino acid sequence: CATTDGQGAYEQYF.

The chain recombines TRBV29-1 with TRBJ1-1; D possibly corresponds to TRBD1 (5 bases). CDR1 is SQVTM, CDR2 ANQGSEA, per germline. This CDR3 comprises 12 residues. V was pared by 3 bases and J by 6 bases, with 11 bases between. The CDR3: CSVDRENAEAFF. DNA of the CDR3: TGCAGCGTTGACAGGGAAAACGCTGAAGCTTTCTTT.

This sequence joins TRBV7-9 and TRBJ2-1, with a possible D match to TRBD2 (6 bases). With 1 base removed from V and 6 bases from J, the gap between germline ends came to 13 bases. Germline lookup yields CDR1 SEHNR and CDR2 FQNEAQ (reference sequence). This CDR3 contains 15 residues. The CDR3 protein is CASSLEDGGINEQFF. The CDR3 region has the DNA TGTGCCAGCAGCTTAGAGGATGGCGGGATCAATGAGCAGTTCTTC.

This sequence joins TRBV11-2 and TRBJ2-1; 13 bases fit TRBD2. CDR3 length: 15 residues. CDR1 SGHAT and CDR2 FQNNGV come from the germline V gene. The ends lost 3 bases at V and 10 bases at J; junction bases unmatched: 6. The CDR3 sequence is CASSFSLLAGGEQFF. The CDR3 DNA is TGTGCCAGCAGCTTCTCGCTACTAGCGGGGGGGGAGCAGTTCTTC. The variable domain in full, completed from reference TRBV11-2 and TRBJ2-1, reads EAGVAQSPRYKIIEKRQSVAFWCNPISGHATLYWYQQILGQGPKLLIQFQNNGVVDDSQLPKDRFSAERLKGVDSTLKIQPAKLEDSAVYLCASSFSLLAGGEQFFGPGTRLTVL.

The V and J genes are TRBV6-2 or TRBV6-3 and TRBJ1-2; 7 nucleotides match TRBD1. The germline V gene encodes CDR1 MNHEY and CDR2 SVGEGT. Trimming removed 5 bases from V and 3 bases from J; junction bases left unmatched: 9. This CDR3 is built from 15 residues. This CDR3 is CASSLLPDRDYGYTF. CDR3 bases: TGTGCCAGCAGTCTACTCCCTGACAGGGACTATGGCTACACCTTC.

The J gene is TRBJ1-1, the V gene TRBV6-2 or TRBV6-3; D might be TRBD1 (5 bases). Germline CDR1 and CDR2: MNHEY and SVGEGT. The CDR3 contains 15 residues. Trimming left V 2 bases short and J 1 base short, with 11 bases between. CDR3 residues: CASSYRVGRNTEAFF. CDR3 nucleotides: TGTGCCAGCAGTTACAGGGTGGGACGGAACACTGAAGCTTTCTTT.

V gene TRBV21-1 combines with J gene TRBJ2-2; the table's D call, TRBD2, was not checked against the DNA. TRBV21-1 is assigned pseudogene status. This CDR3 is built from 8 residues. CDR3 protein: CALLGLFF. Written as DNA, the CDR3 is TGTGCCCTCCTAGGGCTGTTTTTT.

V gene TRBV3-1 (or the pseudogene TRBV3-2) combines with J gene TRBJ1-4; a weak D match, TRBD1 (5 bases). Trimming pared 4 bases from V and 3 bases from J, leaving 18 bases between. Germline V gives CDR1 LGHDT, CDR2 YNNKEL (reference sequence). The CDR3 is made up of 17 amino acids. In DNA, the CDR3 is TGTGCCAGCAGCCCCCGGGGACGAAGGGCGGCTAATGAAAAACTGTTTTTT. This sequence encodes CASSPRGRRAANEKLFF.

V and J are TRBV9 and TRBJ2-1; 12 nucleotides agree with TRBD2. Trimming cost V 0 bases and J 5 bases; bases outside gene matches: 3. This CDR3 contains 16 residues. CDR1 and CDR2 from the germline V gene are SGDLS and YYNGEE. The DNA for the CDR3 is TGTGCCAGCAGCGTAGGAGGGACTAGCGGGCACAATGAGCAGTTCTTC. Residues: CASSVGGTSGHNEQFF.

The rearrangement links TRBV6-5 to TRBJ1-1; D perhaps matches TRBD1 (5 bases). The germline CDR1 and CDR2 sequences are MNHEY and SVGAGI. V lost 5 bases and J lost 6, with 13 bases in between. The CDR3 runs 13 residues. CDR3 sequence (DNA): TGTGCCAGCAGTCCAGTGGGGGGTGCTGAAGCTTTCTTT. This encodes CASSPVGGAEAFF.

This CDR3 is CASRRQGAAGGEQFF. The CDR3 DNA sequence: TGTGCCAGCAGGCGACAGGGGGCAGCGGGAGGTGAGCAGTTCTTC. This chain uses TRBV2 with TRBJ2-1; TRBD1 might be the D (10 bases). There are 15 residues in the CDR3. The V end was cut by 6 bases, the J end by 9 bases, with 21 bases between. The germline CDR1 and CDR2 sequences are SNHLY and FYNNEI.

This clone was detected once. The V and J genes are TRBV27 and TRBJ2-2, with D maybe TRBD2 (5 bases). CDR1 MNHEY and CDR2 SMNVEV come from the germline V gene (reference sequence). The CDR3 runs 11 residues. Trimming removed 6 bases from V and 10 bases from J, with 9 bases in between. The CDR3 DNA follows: TGTGCCAGCAGCCACCGGGAGGAGCTGTTTTTT. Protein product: CASSHREELFF.